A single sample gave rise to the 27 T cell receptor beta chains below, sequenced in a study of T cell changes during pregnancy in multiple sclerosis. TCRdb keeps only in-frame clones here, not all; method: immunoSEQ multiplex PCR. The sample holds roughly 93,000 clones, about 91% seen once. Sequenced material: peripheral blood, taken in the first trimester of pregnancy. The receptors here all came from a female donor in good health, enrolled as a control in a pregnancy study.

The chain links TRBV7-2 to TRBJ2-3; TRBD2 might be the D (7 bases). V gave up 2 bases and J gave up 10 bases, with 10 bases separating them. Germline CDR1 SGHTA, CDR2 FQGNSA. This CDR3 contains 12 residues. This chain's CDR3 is CASSLSGGPQYF. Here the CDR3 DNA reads TGTGCCAGCAGCTTATCGGGGGGCCCGCAGTATTTT.

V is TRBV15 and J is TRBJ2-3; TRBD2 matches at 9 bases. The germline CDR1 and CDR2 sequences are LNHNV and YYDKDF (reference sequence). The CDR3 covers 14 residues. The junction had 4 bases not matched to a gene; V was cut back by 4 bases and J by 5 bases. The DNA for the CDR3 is TGTGCCACCAGCACGCGCGGGGGGGGAGATACGCAGTATTTT. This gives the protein CATSTRGGGDTQYF.

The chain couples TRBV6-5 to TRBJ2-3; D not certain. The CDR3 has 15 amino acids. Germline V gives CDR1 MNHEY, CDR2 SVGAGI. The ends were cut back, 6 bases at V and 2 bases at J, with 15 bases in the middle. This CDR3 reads CASRPSWRSTDTQYF. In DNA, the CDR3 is TGTGCCAGCAGACCATCATGGCGGTCCACAGATACGCAGTATTTT.

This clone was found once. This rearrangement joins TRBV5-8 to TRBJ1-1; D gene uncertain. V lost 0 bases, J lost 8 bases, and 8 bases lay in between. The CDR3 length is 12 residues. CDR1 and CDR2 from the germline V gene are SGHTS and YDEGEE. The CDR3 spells CASSLVLSEAFF. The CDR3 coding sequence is TGTGCCAGCAGCTTGGTATTGTCGGAAGCTTTCTTT.

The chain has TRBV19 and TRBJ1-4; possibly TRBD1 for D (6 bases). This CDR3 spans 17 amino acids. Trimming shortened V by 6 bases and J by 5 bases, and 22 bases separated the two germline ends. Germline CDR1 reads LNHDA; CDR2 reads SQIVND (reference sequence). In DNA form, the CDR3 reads TGTGCCAGTAGCCGGGACGGCCTTCCGAGGGGGAATGAAAAACTGTTTTTT. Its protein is CASSRDGLPRGNEKLFF.

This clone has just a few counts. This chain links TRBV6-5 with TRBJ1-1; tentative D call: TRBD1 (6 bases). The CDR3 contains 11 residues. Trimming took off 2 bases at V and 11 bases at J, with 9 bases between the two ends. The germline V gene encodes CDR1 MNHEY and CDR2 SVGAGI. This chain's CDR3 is CASSYGQGAFF. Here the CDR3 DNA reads TGTGCCAGCAGTTACGGTCAGGGGGCTTTCTTT.

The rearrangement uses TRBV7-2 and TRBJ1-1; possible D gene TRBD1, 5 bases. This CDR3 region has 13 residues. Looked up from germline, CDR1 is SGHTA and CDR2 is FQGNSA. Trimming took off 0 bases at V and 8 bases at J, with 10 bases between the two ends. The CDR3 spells CASSLAAGLEAFF. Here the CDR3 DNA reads TGTGCCAGCAGCTTAGCGGCAGGGCTGGAAGCTTTCTTT. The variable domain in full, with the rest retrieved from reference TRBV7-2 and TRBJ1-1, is GAGVSQSPSNKVTEKGKDVELRCDPISGHTALYWYRQSLGQGLEFLIYFQGNSAPDKSGLPSDRFSAERTGGSVSTLTIQRTQQEDSAVYLCASSLAAGLEAFFGQGTRLTVV.

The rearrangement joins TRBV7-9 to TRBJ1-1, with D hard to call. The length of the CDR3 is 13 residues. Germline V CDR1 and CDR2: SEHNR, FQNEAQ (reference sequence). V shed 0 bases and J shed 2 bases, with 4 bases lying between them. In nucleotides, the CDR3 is TGTGCCAGCAGCTTAGCACTAAACACTGAAGCTTTCTTT. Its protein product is CASSLALNTEAFF.

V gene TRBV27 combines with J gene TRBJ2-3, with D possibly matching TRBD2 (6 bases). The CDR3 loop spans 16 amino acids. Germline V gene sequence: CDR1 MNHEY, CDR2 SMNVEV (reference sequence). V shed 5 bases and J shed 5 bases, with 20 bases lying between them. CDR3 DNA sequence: TGTGCCAGCAGTCTCCTTTGGGGGGTGGGGAGAGATACGCAGTATTTT. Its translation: CASSLLWGVGRDTQYF.

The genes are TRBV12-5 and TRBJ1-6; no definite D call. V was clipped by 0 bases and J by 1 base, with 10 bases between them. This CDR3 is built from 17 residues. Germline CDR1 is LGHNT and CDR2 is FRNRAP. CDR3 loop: CASGLVHGRSYNSPLHF. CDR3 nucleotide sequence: TGTGCTAGTGGTTTGGTACATGGGAGGTCCTATAATTCACCCCTCCACTTT.

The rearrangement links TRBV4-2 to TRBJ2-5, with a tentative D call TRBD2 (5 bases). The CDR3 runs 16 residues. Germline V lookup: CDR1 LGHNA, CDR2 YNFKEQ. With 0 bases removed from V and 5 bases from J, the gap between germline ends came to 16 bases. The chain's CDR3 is CASSQESTRVGETQYF. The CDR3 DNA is TGTGCCAGCAGCCAAGAAAGCACTAGGGTAGGGGAGACCCAGTACTTC.

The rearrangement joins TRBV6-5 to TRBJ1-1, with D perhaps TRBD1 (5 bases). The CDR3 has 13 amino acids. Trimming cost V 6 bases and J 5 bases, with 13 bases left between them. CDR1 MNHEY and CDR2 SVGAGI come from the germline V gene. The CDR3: CASSLDSATEAFF. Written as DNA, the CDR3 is TGTGCCAGCAGCCTTGACAGCGCGACTGAAGCTTTCTTT.

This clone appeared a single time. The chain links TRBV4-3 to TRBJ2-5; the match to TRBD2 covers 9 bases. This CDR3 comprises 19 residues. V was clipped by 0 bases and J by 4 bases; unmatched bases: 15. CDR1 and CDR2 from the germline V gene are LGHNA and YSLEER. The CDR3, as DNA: TGCGCCAGCAGCCAAGATCGGGCTTTTTATGGCGGGGGGGCAGAGACCCAGTACTTC. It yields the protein CASSQDRAFYGGGAETQYF.

The CDR3 sequence: CASSPGTASNQPQHF. CDR3 DNA sequence: TGTGCCAGCTCACCAGGGACAGCGAGCAATCAGCCCCAGCATTTT. V usage is TRBV18 and J usage is TRBJ1-5, with 7 bases matching TRBD1. Germline loops: CDR1 KGHSH, CDR2 LQKENI. CDR3 length: 15 amino acids. After removal of 2 bases from V and 1 base from J, the junction contained 2 bases not matched to a gene.

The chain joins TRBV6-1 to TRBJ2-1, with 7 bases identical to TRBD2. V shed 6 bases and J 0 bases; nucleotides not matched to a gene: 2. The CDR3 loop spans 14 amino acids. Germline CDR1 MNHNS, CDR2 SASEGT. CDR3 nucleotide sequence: TGTGCCAGCAGCGGCGGGGGCTCCTACAATGAGCAGTTCTTC. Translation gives CASSGGGSYNEQFF.

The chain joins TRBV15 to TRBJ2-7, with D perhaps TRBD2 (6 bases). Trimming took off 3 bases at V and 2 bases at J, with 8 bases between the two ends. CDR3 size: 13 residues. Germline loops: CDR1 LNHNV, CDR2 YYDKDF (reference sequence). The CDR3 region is CATSRDYAYEQYF. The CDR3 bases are TGTGCCACCAGCAGGGACTATGCCTACGAGCAGTACTTC.

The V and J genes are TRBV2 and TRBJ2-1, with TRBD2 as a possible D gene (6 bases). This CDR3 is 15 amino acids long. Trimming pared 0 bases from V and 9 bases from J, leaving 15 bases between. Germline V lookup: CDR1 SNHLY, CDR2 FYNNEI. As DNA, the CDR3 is TGTGCCAGCAGTGAAGCGCGGGTGGGGGGTGGTGAGCAGTTCTTC. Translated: CASSEARVGGGEQFF.

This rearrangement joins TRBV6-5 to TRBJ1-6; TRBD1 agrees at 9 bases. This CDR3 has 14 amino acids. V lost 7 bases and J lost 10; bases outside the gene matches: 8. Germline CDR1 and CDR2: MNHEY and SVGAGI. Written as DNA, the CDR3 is TGTGCCAGCAATGCACAGGGGGCCTGGTCACCCCTCCACTTT. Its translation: CASNAQGAWSPLHF.

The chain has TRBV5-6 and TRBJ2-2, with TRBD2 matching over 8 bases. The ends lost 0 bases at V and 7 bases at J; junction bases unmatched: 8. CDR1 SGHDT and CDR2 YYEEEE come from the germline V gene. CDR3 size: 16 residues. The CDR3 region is CASSLVAGGRGGELFF. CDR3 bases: TGTGCCAGCAGCTTGGTTGCGGGGGGCCGTGGCGGGGAGCTGTTTTTT.

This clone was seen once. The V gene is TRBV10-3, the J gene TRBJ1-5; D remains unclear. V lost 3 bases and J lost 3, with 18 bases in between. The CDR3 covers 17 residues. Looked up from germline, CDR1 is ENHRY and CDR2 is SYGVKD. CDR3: CAISESKFGGINQPQHF. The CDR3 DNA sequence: TGTGCCATCAGTGAATCCAAGTTTGGCGGTATCAATCAGCCCCAGCATTTT.

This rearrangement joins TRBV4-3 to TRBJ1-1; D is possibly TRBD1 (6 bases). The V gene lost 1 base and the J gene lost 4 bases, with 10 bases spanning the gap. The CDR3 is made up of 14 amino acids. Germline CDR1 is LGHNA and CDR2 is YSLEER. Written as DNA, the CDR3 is TGCGCCAGCAGCCAAGTTACAGGGAGCACTGAAGCTTTCTTT. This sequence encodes CASSQVTGSTEAFF.

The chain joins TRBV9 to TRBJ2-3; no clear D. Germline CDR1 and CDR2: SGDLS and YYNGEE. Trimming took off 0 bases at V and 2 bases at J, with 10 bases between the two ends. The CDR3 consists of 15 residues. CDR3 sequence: CASSVAAGSTDTQYF. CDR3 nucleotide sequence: TGTGCCAGCAGCGTAGCGGCAGGCTCCACAGATACGCAGTATTTT.

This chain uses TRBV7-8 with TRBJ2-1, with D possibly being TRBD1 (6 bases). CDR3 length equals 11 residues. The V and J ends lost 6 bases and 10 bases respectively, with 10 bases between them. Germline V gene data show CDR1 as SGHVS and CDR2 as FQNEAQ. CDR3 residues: CASRLQGEQFF. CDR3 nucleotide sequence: TGTGCCAGCAGGCTCCAGGGGGAGCAGTTCTTC.

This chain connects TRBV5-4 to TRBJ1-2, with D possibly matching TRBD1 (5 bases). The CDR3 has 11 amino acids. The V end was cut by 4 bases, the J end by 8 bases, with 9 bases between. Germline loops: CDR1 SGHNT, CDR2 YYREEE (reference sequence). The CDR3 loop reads CASSNGGGYTF. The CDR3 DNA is TGTGCCAGCAGCAATGGGGGGGGCTACACCTTC.

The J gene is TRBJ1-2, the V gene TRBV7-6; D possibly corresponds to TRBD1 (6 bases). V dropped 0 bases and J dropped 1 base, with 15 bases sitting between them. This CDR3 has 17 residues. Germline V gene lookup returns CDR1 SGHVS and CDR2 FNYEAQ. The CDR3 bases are TGTGCCAGCAGCTTAGCTGGGGCAGGGGTTCTTAACTATGGCTACACCTTC. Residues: CASSLAGAGVLNYGYTF.

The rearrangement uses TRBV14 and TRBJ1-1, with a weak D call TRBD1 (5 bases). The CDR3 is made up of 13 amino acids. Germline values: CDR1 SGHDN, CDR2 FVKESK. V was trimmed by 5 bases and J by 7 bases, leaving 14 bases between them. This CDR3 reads CASSSRQTGEAFF. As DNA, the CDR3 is TGTGCCAGCAGCTCTAGACAGACCGGTGAAGCTTTCTTT.

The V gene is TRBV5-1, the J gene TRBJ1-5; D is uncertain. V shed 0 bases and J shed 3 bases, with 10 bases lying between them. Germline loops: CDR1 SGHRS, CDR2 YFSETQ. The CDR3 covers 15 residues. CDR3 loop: CASSLGEKANQPQHF. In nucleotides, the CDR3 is TGCGCCAGCAGCTTGGGAGAAAAAGCCAATCAGCCCCAGCATTTT.